A single sample gave rise to the 15 T cell receptor beta chains below, sequenced in a study of blood T cell repertoires in COVID-19. TCRdb keeps only in-frame clones here, not all; method: immunoSEQ multiplex PCR. The sample comprises about 110,000 clones, 75% to 85% of which are singletons, and less than 8% rests with the top ten. The sample taken for sequencing was peripheral blood. These receptors came from a man in his 70s with acute or convalescent COVID-19.

As for this clone: Its ends do not fully match the called genes, so a read error is possible. The chain is built from TRBV2 and TRBJ1-2; no firm D call. CDR1 and CDR2 from the germline V gene are SNHLY and FYNNEI. CDR3 size: 9 residues. CDR3 nucleotides: TGTGCCAGCAGTGACAGATTACCTTTC. Encoded protein: CASSDRLPF.

This clone has a handful of counts. The V gene is TRBV24-1, the J gene TRBJ1-5; 8 nucleotides match TRBD1. The CDR3 covers 16 residues. The V and J ends lost 3 bases and 4 bases, in that order; junction bases with no gene match: 7. Per the germline V gene, CDR1 is KGHDR and CDR2 is SFDVKD. CDR3 sequence reads: CATSDTGTGINQPQHF. The CDR3 DNA reads as TGTGCCACCAGTGATACCGGGACAGGCATAAATCAGCCCCAGCATTTT.

The CDR3 DNA is TGCGCCAGCAACCGGGGGAATCCCTCTGGGGCCAACGTCCTGACTTTC. Amino acid sequence: CASNRGNPSGANVLTF. V usage is TRBV5-1 and J usage is TRBJ2-6; possible D gene TRBD2, 6 bases. The germline V and J ends were trimmed by 6 bases and 0 bases, with 13 bases remaining between them. This CDR3 spans 16 amino acids. Germline V CDR1 and CDR2: SGHRS, YFSETQ.

The chain has TRBV7-9 and TRBJ1-5; D may be TRBD1 (5 bases). V gave up 5 bases and J gave up 3 bases, with 14 bases separating them. This CDR3 has 15 residues. Germline assignment: CDR1 SEHNR and CDR2 FQNEAQ (reference sequence). The CDR3 protein is CASSLEGRDNQPQHF. The CDR3 bases are TGTGCCAGCAGCCTCGAGGGGAGGGACAATCAGCCCCAGCATTTT.

This clone appeared once. The chain employs TRBV28 and TRBJ2-3; TRBD2 aligns across 14 bases. Germline V gene sequence: CDR1 MDHEN, CDR2 SYDVKM. The CDR3 contains 17 residues. The junction had 9 bases not matched to a gene; V was cut back by 5 bases and J by 5 bases. The CDR3 coding sequence is TGTGCCAGCAGTACCACGGGACTAGCGGGAGATCTAGATACGCAGTATTTT. It encodes CASSTTGLAGDLDTQYF.

The chain links TRBV5-1 to TRBJ2-1; tentatively, D is TRBD2 (6 bases). Per germline, CDR1 SGHRS and CDR2 YFSETQ. V lost 0 bases to trimming and J lost 6 bases, with 10 bases between them. This CDR3 region has 14 residues. The CDR3 here is CASSLALASNEQFF. The CDR3 coding sequence is TGCGCCAGCAGCTTGGCCCTAGCGAGCAATGAGCAGTTCTTC. The full variable domain, with the rest looked up from reference TRBV5-1 and TRBJ2-1, is KAGVTQTPRYLIKTRGQQVTLSCSPISGHRSVSWYQQTPGQGLQFLFEYFSETQRNKGNFPGRFSGRQFSNSRSEMNVSTLELGDSALYLCASSLALASNEQFFGPGTRLTVL.

V and J are TRBV7-6 and TRBJ1-1, with D possibly TRBD1 on 6 matching bases. V lost 4 bases and J 1 base, leaving 13 bases between the germline ends. In germline, CDR1 is SGHVS, CDR2 FNYEAQ. CDR3 length: 15 residues. CDR3 bases: TGTGCCAGCAGCTCTATCCGGGACAAGAACACTGAAGCTTTCTTT. This sequence encodes CASSSIRDKNTEAFF. Full variable domain (missing parts from reference TRBV7-6 and TRBJ1-1): GAGVSQSPRYKVTKRGQDVALRCDPISGHVSLYWYRQALGQGPEFLTYFNYEAQQDKSGLPNDRFSAERPEGSISTLTIQRTEQRDSAMYRCASSSIRDKNTEAFFGQGTRLTVV.

This chain links TRBV24-1 with TRBJ2-7; 8 bases match TRBD1. The CDR3 is 15 amino acids. The germline CDR1 and CDR2 sequences are KGHDR and SFDVKD. Unmatched junction bases numbered 13, after V lost 7 bases and J lost 6 bases. The CDR3 nucleotides are TGTGCCACCAGCGACCCCGGGACAGGATCTTTCGAGCAGTACTTC. Encoded protein: CATSDPGTGSFEQYF.

V and J are TRBV7-3 and TRBJ1-1; a possible D gene is TRBD1 (6 bases). Trimming cost V 4 bases and J 1 base, with 7 bases left between them. The CDR3 is 13 amino acids. CDR1 is SGHTA and CDR2 is FQGTGA in the germline V gene. The CDR3 sequence is CASSSQGNTEAFF. Here the CDR3 DNA reads TGTGCCAGCAGCTCACAGGGGAACACTGAAGCTTTCTTT.

V is TRBV7-9 and J is TRBJ2-7, with 7 bases matching TRBD1. J lost 1 base, V lost 6 bases, and 6 bases had no gene match. The V gene's germline CDR1 is SEHNR and CDR2 FQNEAQ (reference sequence). The CDR3 is made up of 14 amino acids. CDR3 protein: CASSRTTGSYEQYF. The DNA of the CDR3 is TGTGCCAGCAGTCGTACGACAGGGTCCTACGAGCAGTACTTC.

This clone showed up just once. The chain has TRBV5-6 and TRBJ1-3, with 8 positions matching TRBD1. Per the germline V gene, CDR1 is SGHDT and CDR2 is YYEEEE. Losses at the gene ends were 5 bases for V and 0 bases for J; bases not matched to a gene: 10. CDR3 length: 17 amino acids. Here the CDR3 DNA reads TGTGCCAGCAGGTCGTATGGACAGGGTTACTCTGGAAACACCATATATTTT. Residues: CASRSYGQGYSGNTIYF.

J is TRBJ2-7 and V is TRBV19; D unresolved. V lost 5 bases to trimming and J lost 3 bases, with 8 bases between them. In germline, CDR1 is LNHDA, CDR2 SQIVND (reference sequence). The CDR3 totals 12 residues. CDR3 region: CASSLRNYEQYF. The CDR3 nucleotides read TGTGCCAGTAGTCTCAGGAACTACGAGCAGTACTTC.

This clone was detected once. The chain recombines TRBV2 with TRBJ2-3; 12 positions match TRBD2. Germline V gene sequence: CDR1 SNHLY, CDR2 FYNNEI. The CDR3 covers 15 residues. The V and J ends lost 2 bases and 6 bases, in that order; junction bases with no gene match: 3. In DNA form, the CDR3 reads TGTGCCAGCAGTGAAAGGGGACTAGCGGGTGATACGCAGTATTTT. This codes for CASSERGLAGDTQYF.

This sequence joins TRBV5-1 and TRBJ2-4; 7 nucleotides agree with TRBD1. The germline gives CDR1 SGHRS, CDR2 YFSETQ. The CDR3 loop spans 15 amino acids. V lost 4 bases to trimming and J lost 0 bases; unmatched junction nucleotides: 4. The CDR3 is CASSKGQVAKNIQYF. CDR3 sequence (DNA): TGCGCCAGCAGCAAAGGACAGGTAGCCAAAAACATTCAGTACTTC.

The chain uses TRBV21-1 and TRBJ1-5; the table's D call TRBD1 went unverified against the DNA. TRBV21-1 constitutes a pseudogene. CDR3 length: 17 amino acids. In nucleotides, the CDR3 is TGTGCCAGCATCAGAATAAAGGTAACAGAACCTAATCAGCCCCAGCATTTT. Protein: CASIRIKVTEPNQPQHF.